This T cell receptor (beta chain) was profiled in a study of cytomegalovirus exposure and HLA in healthy donors. Study background: There were 88 million or so unique TCRs (from HLA-typed donors) in an early data release. Findings of the study overall: A list of roughly 160 TCR beta chains associated with cytomegalovirus was given. Later analysis associated a missense DCLRE1C variant with TCR beta V- and J-gene trimming.

V lost 0 bases and J lost 5, with 16 bases in between. Germline V gene lookup returns CDR1 LNHNV and CDR2 YYDKDF (reference sequence). The CDR3 has 17 amino acids. To note about this clone: Antigen specificity is unknown.

Vbeta (60) and Jbeta (13) primers were used in the PCR. Generated by immunoSEQ multiplex PCR, the TCRdb table keeps only in-frame clones and is missing some. The table lists approximately 100,000 clones, around two thirds of them singletons. The origin of this receptor is a human donor in good health. The source material was PBMCs. The chain joins TRBV15 to TRBJ1-4; D is possibly TRBD1 (6 bases). The CDR3 bases are TGTGCCACCAGCAGAGATCCGGTCCAGGGGCCGAATGAAAAACTGTTTTTT. Its translation: CATSRDPVQGPNEKLFF.